The 22 T cell receptor beta chains below come from one sample, sequenced in a study of CD4 T cells in relation to SARS-CoV-2 and coronaviruses. The antigens of these receptors remain unknown. The protocol was immunoSEQ multiplex PCR, while the TCRdb copy is restricted to in-frame clones and leaves out a portion. Of 36,000 or so clones listed, about three quarters are singletons. Input material: memory CD4+ T cells from PBMCs, cultured in vitro. The receptors were gathered from an adult with COVID-19.

J is TRBJ2-3 and V is TRBV5-4; D unresolved. CDR1 is SGHNT, CDR2 YYREEE, per germline (reference sequence). CDR3 size: 14 residues. The V end lost 0 bases, the J end lost 7 bases, and 12 bases lay between the germline ends. CDR3 nucleotide sequence: TGTGCCAGCAGCTTGGAAAGGGCGTCAAATACGCAGTATTTT. Protein: CASSLERASNTQYF.

J is TRBJ2-1 and V is TRBV9, with 10 bases fitting TRBD2. This CDR3 contains 17 residues. The germline V gene encodes CDR1 SGDLS and CDR2 YYNGEE. Trimming took 5 bases from V and 8 from J; bases not matched to a gene: 16. The CDR3 nucleotides read TGTGCCAGCAGTCGAAAGGGACTAGCGCGGTTTGGGGATGAGCAGTTCTTC. It is translated as CASSRKGLARFGDEQFF. The full variable domain, rest sourced from reference TRBV9 and TRBJ2-1, is DSGVTQTPKHLITATGQRVTLRCSPRSGDLSVYWYQQSLDQGLQFLIQYYNGEERAKGNILERFSAQQFPDLHSELNLSSLELGDSALYFCASSRKGLARFGDEQFFGPGTRLTVL.

This clone turned up a few times. The gene calls are TRBV5-1 and TRBJ2-3, with 9 bases that match TRBD2. The CDR3 length is 14 residues. The germline V gene encodes CDR1 SGHRS and CDR2 YFSETQ. V lost 7 bases, J lost 2 bases, and 5 bases stayed unmatched. CDR3 protein: CASSLAGPTDTQYF. CDR3 nucleotides: TGCGCCAGCTCCCTAGCGGGACCCACAGATACGCAGTATTTT. Variable domain in full (rest from reference TRBV5-1 and TRBJ2-3): KAGVTQTPRYLIKTRGQQVTLSCSPISGHRSVSWYQQTPGQGLQFLFEYFSETQRNKGNFPGRFSGRQFSNSRSEMNVSTLELGDSALYLCASSLAGPTDTQYFGPGTRLTVL.

This clone showed up just once. The J gene is TRBJ1-3, the V gene TRBV10-1, with 7 positions matching TRBD1. Germline CDR1 is WNHNN and CDR2 is SYGVQD (reference sequence). This CDR3 is built from 16 residues. V trimming: 6 bases; J trimming: 2 bases; junction bases outside the gene matches: 10. CDR3 nucleotides: TGCGCCAGCAGGGGGAAAGGGACAGCGCCTGGAAACACCATATATTTT. Translated, it gives CASRGKGTAPGNTIYF.

The chain links TRBV2 to TRBJ2-1; D may be TRBD2 (5 bases). Between the trimmed V and J ends, which lost 5 bases and 8 bases, there was a span of 13 bases. The germline V gene has CDR1 SNHLY and CDR2 FYNNEI. The CDR3 has 13 residues. CDR3 nucleotide sequence: TGTGCCAGCAGTCCCACTAGTTCCGATGAGCAGTTCTTC. Amino acids: CASSPTSSDEQFF.

V gene TRBV5-1 combines with J gene TRBJ2-3; possibly TRBD1 for D (6 bases). Germline V gene lookup returns CDR1 SGHRS and CDR2 YFSETQ. V was cut by 0 bases and J by 3 bases, with 8 bases left in between. The CDR3 is made up of 14 amino acids. The CDR3 region is CASSLGGQTDTQYF. Written as DNA, the CDR3 is TGCGCCAGCAGCTTGGGAGGACAGACAGATACGCAGTATTTT.

This clone was counted only a few times. This sequence joins TRBV18 and TRBJ1-6; D might be TRBD1 (5 bases). The CDR3 has 15 residues. V gave up 0 bases and J gave up 3 bases, with 6 bases separating them. Germline CDR1 is KGHSH and CDR2 is LQKENI. In nucleotides, the CDR3 is TGTGCCAGCTCACCACCGGGACTCTATAATTCACCCCTCCACTTT. This encodes CASSPPGLYNSPLHF.

V is TRBV9 and J is TRBJ2-1, with D possibly matching TRBD2 (6 bases). CDR1 and CDR2 (germline): SGDLS, YYNGEE. The V and J ends lost 2 bases and 7 bases respectively, with 13 bases between them. This CDR3 is 14 amino acids long. CDR3 residues: CASSVTTTSNEQFF. The CDR3 region has the DNA TGTGCCAGCAGCGTGACCACGACTAGTAATGAGCAGTTCTTC.

A few counts support this clone. The V and J genes are TRBV7-9 and TRBJ1-4; tentative D call: TRBD1 (6 bases). V lost 5 bases and J 8 bases, leaving 21 bases between the germline ends. The CDR3 consists of 16 residues. Per the germline V gene, CDR1 is SEHNR and CDR2 is FQNEAQ (reference sequence). The CDR3 spells CASSHGRDNFREKLFF. DNA for the CDR3: TGTGCCAGCAGCCACGGACGGGACAACTTTAGGGAAAAACTGTTTTTT.

The V and J genes are TRBV10-1 and TRBJ2-2; D unresolved. Trimming took off 4 bases at V and 7 bases at J, with 13 bases between the two ends. The germline V gene encodes CDR1 WNHNN and CDR2 SYGVQD (reference sequence). The CDR3 totals 14 residues. The CDR3 loop reads CASSGGRPGGELFF. CDR3 DNA sequence: TGCGCCAGCAGTGGCGGTCGGCCGGGCGGGGAGCTGTTTTTT.

The chain couples TRBV2 to TRBJ1-5; D uncertain. Germline loops: CDR1 SNHLY, CDR2 FYNNEI. Trimming took 4 bases from V and 6 from J, leaving 16 bases between them. The CDR3 has 15 amino acids. This chain's CDR3 is CASSGAGGGSQPQHF. Written as DNA, the CDR3 is TGTGCCAGCAGTGGTGCAGGTGGCGGTAGTCAGCCCCAGCATTTT.

The V gene is TRBV6-1, the J gene TRBJ2-4; a possible D gene is TRBD2 (5 bases). Germline V gene lookup returns CDR1 MNHNS and CDR2 SASEGT. The CDR3 covers 14 residues. Trimming left V 2 bases short and J 8 bases short, with 13 bases between. The CDR3 region is CASSETRGTDIQYF. The CDR3 DNA sequence: TGTGCCAGCAGTGAAACTCGGGGTACCGACATTCAGTACTTC.

The V call is TRBV2, the J call TRBJ2-7; D is perhaps TRBD1 (6 bases). V was trimmed by 5 bases and J by 6 bases, leaving 17 bases between them. The CDR3 consists of 14 residues. In germline, CDR1 is SNHLY, CDR2 FYNNEI. DNA for the CDR3: TGTGCCAGCAGTACCGACAGGCCCCCCGGCGAGCAGTACTTC. It encodes CASSTDRPPGEQYF.

The chain uses TRBV7-2 and TRBJ1-2; D gene unclear. CDR1 and CDR2 (germline): SGHTA, FQGNSA. The length of the CDR3 is 16 residues. V dropped 1 base and J dropped 3 bases, with 15 bases sitting between them. CDR3 sequence reads: CASSLEIFPAHYGYTF. The CDR3, as DNA: TGTGCCAGCAGCTTAGAAATCTTCCCGGCCCACTATGGCTACACCTTC.

V is TRBV4-3 and J is TRBJ1-2; tentatively, D is TRBD1 (5 bases). The CDR3 is 15 residues long. Per the germline V gene, CDR1 is LGHNA and CDR2 is YSLEER. Deletions cut 2 bases from V and 3 bases from J, with 13 bases between. The CDR3 DNA sequence: TGCGCCAGCAGCCAAATTCTATCAGGGCACTATGGCTACACCTTC. Encoded protein: CASSQILSGHYGYTF.

This sequence joins TRBV20-1 and TRBJ2-7; 7 bases fit TRBD1. This CDR3 is built from 16 residues. J was trimmed by 0 bases and V by 3 bases; bases with no gene match: 11. Germline CDR1 reads DFQATT; CDR2 reads SNEGSKA (reference sequence). CDR3 coding DNA: TGCAGTGCTAGTGGGGGACAGCAGACCTTCTCCTACGAGCAGTACTTC. Protein: CSASGGQQTFSYEQYF.

The chain carries TRBV9 and TRBJ2-1; D remains ambiguous. CDR3 length equals 15 residues. Between the trimmed V and J ends, which lost 1 base and 6 bases, there was a span of 14 bases. The germline V gene encodes CDR1 SGDLS and CDR2 YYNGEE. The CDR3 region has the DNA TGTGCCAGCAGCGTACTCGGGTCCCCAGGCAATGAGCAGTTCTTC. Its protein is CASSVLGSPGNEQFF. Full variable domain (remainder filled in from reference TRBV9 and TRBJ2-1): DSGVTQTPKHLITATGQRVTLRCSPRSGDLSVYWYQQSLDQGLQFLIQYYNGEERAKGNILERFSAQQFPDLHSELNLSSLELGDSALYFCASSVLGSPGNEQFFGPGTRLTVL.

This chain joins TRBV5-1 and TRBJ1-2; D perhaps matches TRBD1 (6 bases). The CDR3 has 14 amino acids. V dropped 5 bases and J dropped 4 bases, with 15 bases sitting between them. The germline V gene encodes CDR1 SGHRS and CDR2 YFSETQ. CDR3 residues: CASRDTGGGYGYTF. The DNA of the CDR3 is TGCGCCAGCAGGGATACCGGGGGCGGCTATGGCTACACCTTC.

The sample holds a few counts of this clone. The chain joins TRBV24-1 to TRBJ1-1; 7 nucleotides match TRBD1. Germline CDR1 and CDR2: KGHDR and SFDVKD. V was clipped by 7 bases and J by 6 bases; unmatched bases: 4. The CDR3 runs to 12 residues. CDR3 coding DNA: TGTGCCACCAGGGACAGGACCGCTGAAGCTTTCTTT. As protein: CATRDRTAEAFF.

This rearrangement joins TRBV28 to TRBJ2-5, with 9 bases lining up with TRBD2. This CDR3 comprises 17 residues. The trim removed 5 bases at V and 4 bases at J, leaving 14 bases unmatched. Looked up from germline, CDR1 is MDHEN and CDR2 is SYDVKM. The CDR3 here is CASSIRLLAGAAETQYF. In DNA, the CDR3 is TGTGCCAGCAGTATAAGACTCTTAGCGGGAGCGGCAGAGACCCAGTACTTC.

The V call is TRBV10-3, the J call TRBJ1-1, with 7 bases fitting TRBD1. V was clipped by 3 bases and J by 3 bases; unmatched bases: 19. The CDR3 totals 19 residues. CDR1 and CDR2 (germline): ENHRY, SYGVKD. CDR3 nucleotides: TGTGCCATCAGTGACGGGGGGTACACGGGACACCAGGGGGACACTGAAGCTTTCTTT. It translates to CAISDGGYTGHQGDTEAFF.

This clone was seen a few times. The rearrangement joins TRBV7-9 to TRBJ2-7; D gene ambiguous. The CDR3 has 13 residues. Germline lookup yields CDR1 SEHNR and CDR2 FQNEAQ (reference sequence). The germline V and J ends were trimmed by 0 bases and 6 bases, with 9 bases remaining between them. The CDR3 DNA sequence: TGTGCCAGCAGCTTAGCGCTGGGCGGCGAGCAGTACTTC. It specifies CASSLALGGEQYF.